The source of this T cell receptor beta chain is a study of regulatory T cells in long-lasting Graves disease. The CDR3 has 13 residues. The germline V gene encodes CDR1 LGHNT and CDR2 FRNRAP. Unmatched junction bases numbered 4, after V lost 2 bases and J lost 6 bases. This sample's time point: persistent/refractory GD, antithyroid drugs over 5 years with positive TRAb. The TCR library was made from RNA extracted from PBMCs. In building TCR beta libraries, iRepertoire HTBI primers were used together with Arm-PCR of CDR3 regions. Each CDR3 protein is one row after TCRdb ran MiXCR on the multiplex PCR reads. In the table there are 650,000 to 700,000 distinct CDR3 sequences, 25% to 30% of which are singletons.

This chain uses TRBV12-5 with TRBJ2-7, with TRBD1 matching over 7 bases. The input for sequencing was peripheral blood mononuclear cells (PBMCs), taken when the disease was refractory, from a patient treated with antithyroid drugs. The sequence was collected from a female donor with Graves disease. The CDR3 loop reads CASGLQQGREQYF. The CDR3 bases are TGTGCTAGTGGTTTGCAACAGGGGCGCGAGCAGTACTTC.